This TCR beta chain appears in the sequencing data of a study of neurological immune-mediated disorders. Every sequencing run returned over 160 million TCR-beta sequences, which were derived from 15-18 subjects. MiXCR was run by TCRdb on the 5' RACE reads, yielding one entry per CDR3 protein. This table has about 74,000 distinct CDR3 sequences, 5.2% appearing once. Unsorted libraries used 2 million PBMCs kept at -80 degrees C. The CDR3 has 12 amino acids. J was trimmed by 6 bases and V by 7 bases; bases with no gene match: 5. The V gene's germline CDR1 is DFQATT and CDR2 SNEGSKA (reference sequence). This clonotype has ten or more counts.

Material for sequencing was PBMCs. This receptor was taken from a man aged 18 to 29 with multiple sclerosis. V usage is TRBV20-1 and J usage is TRBJ2-1; 8 nucleotides line up with TRBD2. CDR3 in amino acids: CSGSGGPNEQFF. The CDR3 region has the DNA TGCAGTGGAAGCGGGGGCCCCAATGAGCAGTTCTTC.